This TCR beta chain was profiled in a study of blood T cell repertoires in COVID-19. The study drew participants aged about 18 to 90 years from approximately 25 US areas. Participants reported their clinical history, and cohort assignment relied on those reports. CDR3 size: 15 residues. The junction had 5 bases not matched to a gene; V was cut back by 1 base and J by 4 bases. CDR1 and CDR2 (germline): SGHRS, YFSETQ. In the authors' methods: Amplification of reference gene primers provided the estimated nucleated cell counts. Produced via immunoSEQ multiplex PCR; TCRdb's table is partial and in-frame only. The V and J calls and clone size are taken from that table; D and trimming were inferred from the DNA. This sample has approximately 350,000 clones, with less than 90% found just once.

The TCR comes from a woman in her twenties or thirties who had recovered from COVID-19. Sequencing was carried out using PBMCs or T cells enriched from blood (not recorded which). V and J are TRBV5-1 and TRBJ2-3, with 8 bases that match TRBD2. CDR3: CASSLTGGPADTQYF. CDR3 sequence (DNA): TGCGCCAGCAGCTTGACGGGAGGGCCTGCAGATACGCAGTATTTT.